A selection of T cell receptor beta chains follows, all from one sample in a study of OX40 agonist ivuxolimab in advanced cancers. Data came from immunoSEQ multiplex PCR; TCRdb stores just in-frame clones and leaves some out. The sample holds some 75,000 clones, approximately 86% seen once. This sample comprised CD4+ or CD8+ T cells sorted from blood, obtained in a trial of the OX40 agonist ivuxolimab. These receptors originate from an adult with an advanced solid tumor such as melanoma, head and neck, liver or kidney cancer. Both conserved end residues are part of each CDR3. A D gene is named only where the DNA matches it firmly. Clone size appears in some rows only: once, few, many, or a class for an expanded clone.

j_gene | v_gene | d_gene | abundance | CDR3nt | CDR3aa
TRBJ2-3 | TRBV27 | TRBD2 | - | TGTGCCAGCAGTTTCCTAGCGGGGACTGGCACAGATACGCAGTATTTT | CASSFLAGTGTDTQYF
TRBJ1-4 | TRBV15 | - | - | TGTGCCACCAGCAGGTTCCCAACTAATGAAAAACTGTTTTTT | CATSRFPTNEKLFF
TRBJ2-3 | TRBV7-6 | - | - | TGTGCCAGCAGCTTATGGGGGGTTTCAGATACGCAGTATTTT | CASSLWGVSDTQYF
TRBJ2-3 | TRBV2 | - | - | TGTGCCAGCACCTATCGGGACACCCGGGTCAGGGGGTATTTT | CASTYRDTRVRGYF
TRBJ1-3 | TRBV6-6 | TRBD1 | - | TGTGCCAGCAGTTATAGGGGACAGGCATCTGGAAACACCATATATTTT | CASSYRGQASGNTIYF
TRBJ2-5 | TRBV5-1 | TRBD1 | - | TGCGCCAGCAGCTTGGTGGACAGGAACCGTAGGACCCAGTACTTC | CASSLVDRNRRTQYF
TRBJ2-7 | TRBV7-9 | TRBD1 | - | TGTGCCACCAGACAGGGACCATACGAGCAGTACTTC | CATRQGPYEQYF
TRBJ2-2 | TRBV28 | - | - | TGTGCCAGCAAAGCCCCAAACACCGGGGAGCTGTTTTTT | CASKAPNTGELFF
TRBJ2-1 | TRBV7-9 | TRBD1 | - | TGTGCCAGCAGCCGGATAACAGGGGGTCGATCATACAATGAGCAGTTCTTC | CASSRITGGRSYNEQFF
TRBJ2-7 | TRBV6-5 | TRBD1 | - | TGTGCCAGCAGTTCGCCAGGGACAGGCTTCTACGAGCAGTACTTC | CASSSPGTGFYEQYF
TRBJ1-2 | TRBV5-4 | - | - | TGTGCCAGCACCATCGACAGGTCGTATGGCTACACCTTC | CASTIDRSYGYTF
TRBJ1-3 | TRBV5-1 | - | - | TGCGCCAGCAGCCTGGGGGGGAGCTCTGGAAACACCATATATTTT | CASSLGGSSGNTIYF
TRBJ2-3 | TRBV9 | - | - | TGTGCCAGCAGCGTAGGGTCCAATACGCAGTATTTT | CASSVGSNTQYF
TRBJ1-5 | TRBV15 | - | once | TGTGCCACCAGCAGAGTCGGGGGCCTGCAGCCCCAGCATTTT | CATSRVGGLQPQHF
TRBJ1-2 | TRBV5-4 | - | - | TGTGCCAGCGTCGGATTAGGCTATGGCTACACCTTC | CASVGLGYGYTF
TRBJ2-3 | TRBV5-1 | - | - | TGCGCCAGCAGCTTCGTAGGGGCTAGCACAGATACGCAGTATTTT | CASSFVGASTDTQYF
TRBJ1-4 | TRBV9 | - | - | TGTGCCAGCAGCGTAGGGTATCAGACAACTAATGAAAAACTGTTTTTT | CASSVGYQTTNEKLFF
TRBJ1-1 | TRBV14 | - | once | TGTGCCAGCAGCCACGGGACCCTCCACGAGCAAGCTTTCTTT | CASSHGTLHEQAFF
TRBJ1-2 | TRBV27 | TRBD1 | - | TGTGCCAGCAGTTTGGTAGCAACAGGGGTCGGTAACTATGGCTACACCTTC | CASSLVATGVGNYGYTF
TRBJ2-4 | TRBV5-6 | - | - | TGTGCCAGCAGCTTGCGGGACCTAGCCAAAAACATTCAGTACTTC | CASSLRDLAKNIQYF
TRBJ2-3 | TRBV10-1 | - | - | TGCGCCAGCAGTGACAAAGACAGGTTCGATACGCAGTATTTT | CASSDKDRFDTQYF
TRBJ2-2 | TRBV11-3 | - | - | TGTGCCAGCAGCCCGGGGACTGCGAACACCGGGGAGCTGTTTTTT | CASSPGTANTGELFF
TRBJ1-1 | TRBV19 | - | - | TGTGCCAGTAGTATAGATCGTGGAGGCCAGGCGGGGGCTTTCTTT | CASSIDRGGQAGAFF
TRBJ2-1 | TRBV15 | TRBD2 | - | TGTGCCACCAGCAATGGACTAGCGGGGGGAGGTGAGCAGTTCTTC | CATSNGLAGGGEQFF
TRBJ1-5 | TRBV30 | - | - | TGTGCCTGGAGTGGGAACAGGCCCCAAGTGAGAAATCAGCCCCAGCATTTT | CAWSGNRPQVRNQPQHF
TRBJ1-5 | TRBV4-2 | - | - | TGTGCCAGCAGCCAAGGCACAGGTCTCAATCAGCCCCAGCATTTT | CASSQGTGLNQPQHF
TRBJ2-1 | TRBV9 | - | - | TGTGCCAGCAGCGCGGGGTTAGCAGGGATCAGTGAGCAGTTCTTC | CASSAGLAGISEQFF
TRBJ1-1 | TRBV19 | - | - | TGTGCCAGTTCAGCCGGAGTGACCCTGAACACTGAAGCTTTCTTT | CASSAGVTLNTEAFF
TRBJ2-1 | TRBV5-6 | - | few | TGTGCCAGCAGCTCACTAAGTGGGCGGGGCGCCTACAATGAGCAGTTCTTC | CASSSLSGRGAYNEQFF
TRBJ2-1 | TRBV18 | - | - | TGTGCCAGCTCACGCGGGGAAGGTGAGCAGTTCTTC | CASSRGEGEQFF
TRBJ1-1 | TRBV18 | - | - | TGTGCCAGCTCACCACCGGGCGTCAGAGCGAACACTGAAGCTTTCTTT | CASSPPGVRANTEAFF
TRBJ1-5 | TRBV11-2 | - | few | TGTGCCAGCAGCTTGACCGGCCAGCCCCAGCATTTT | CASSLTGQPQHF
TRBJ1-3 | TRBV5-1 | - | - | TGCGCCAGCAGCCCCGCAGGGACGGGAAACACCATATATTTT | CASSPAGTGNTIYF
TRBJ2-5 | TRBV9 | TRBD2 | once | TGTGCCAGCAGCGTTACCAGCGGGGGACCCGGGGGAGAGACCCAGTACTTC | CASSVTSGGPGGETQYF
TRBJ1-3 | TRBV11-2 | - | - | TGTGCCAGCAGCCCCCGGACGGACTCTGGAAGCACCATATATTTT | CASSPRTDSGSTIYF
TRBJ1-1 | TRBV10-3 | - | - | TGTGCCATCACACAGGGCCCGAACACTGAAGCTTTCTTT | CAITQGPNTEAFF
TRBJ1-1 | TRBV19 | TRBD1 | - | TGTGCCAGTAGGGGACAGGGGAGCACTGAAGCTTTCTTT | CASRGQGSTEAFF
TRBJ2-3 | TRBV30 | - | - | TGTGCCTGGACTACCCAGGGGGATACGCAGTATTTT | CAWTTQGDTQYF